The present T cell receptor beta chain was sequenced within a study of technical replicates of blood from a handful of donors. Measured with immunoSEQ multiplex PCR; TCRdb has only the in-frame clones, and not every one. The sample has tens of thousands of clones, nearly 95% seen once. V was clipped by 4 bases and J by 14 bases, with 12 bases between them. This CDR3 has 11 amino acids. Looked up from germline, CDR1 is SEHNR and CDR2 is FQNEAQ (reference sequence). Sequencing input: PBMCs. The clonotype was recovered from a human donor in good health. Some clones in this sample may be carry-over from other donors' samples. The rearrangement joins TRBV7-9 to TRBJ2-1, with D possibly being TRBD1 (6 bases). The CDR3 here is CASSSTGLEFF. The CDR3 region has the DNA TGTGCCAGCAGCTCAACAGGGCTGGAGTTCTTC.